The 17 T cell receptor beta chains listed next were all sequenced from one sample in a study of T cell responses to AZD1222 COVID-19 vaccine. The table came from immunoSEQ multiplex PCR; TCRdb's copy has only in-frame clones and leaves some out. The sample records 120,000 or so clones, around 92% being singletons. This specimen was peripheral blood, taken 28 days after the second AZD1222 dose. Receptor source: an adult who received the AZD1222 COVID-19 vaccine.

V and J are TRBV6-1 and TRBJ1-4; D unresolved. CDR1 and CDR2 (germline): MNHNS, SASEGT. This CDR3 has 12 residues. Trimming left V 2 bases short and J 7 bases short, with 5 bases between. The CDR3, as DNA: TGTGCCAGCAGTGAATGGGGTGAAAAACTGTTTTTT. Translation: CASSEWGEKLFF.

V usage is TRBV3-1 (or the pseudogene TRBV3-2) and J usage is TRBJ2-3; D is perhaps TRBD1 (6 bases). The ends were cut back, 1 base at V and 4 bases at J, with 6 bases in the middle. CDR3 size: 13 residues. Germline V gene lookup returns CDR1 LGHDT and CDR2 YNNKEL (reference sequence). The CDR3 DNA reads TGTGCCAGCAGCCAAGGACAGGCAGATACGCAGTATTTT. Its translation: CASSQGQADTQYF.

The chain uses TRBV6-1 and TRBJ2-5; D may match TRBD1 or TRBD2 (6 bases each). Germline lookup yields CDR1 MNHNS and CDR2 SASEGT. This CDR3 comprises 12 residues. V was pared by 7 bases and J by 4 bases, with 10 bases between. The CDR3 reads CASIGGGETQYF. The CDR3 DNA is TGTGCCAGCATAGGGGGAGGAGAGACCCAGTACTTC.

This rearrangement joins TRBV18 to TRBJ2-1; D is perhaps TRBD2 (7 bases). Germline assignment: CDR1 KGHSH and CDR2 LQKENI. The CDR3 contains 16 residues. V dropped 3 bases and J dropped 6 bases, with 18 bases sitting between them. CDR3 sequence: CASSPILRGGVNEQFF. CDR3 nucleotides: TGTGCCAGCTCACCTATCCTTAGGGGGGGCGTCAATGAGCAGTTCTTC.

The rearrangement uses TRBV21-1 and TRBJ2-7; no DNA check was done on the table's D call, TRBD2. TRBV21-1 is labeled a pseudogene. There are 16 residues in the CDR3. Written as DNA, the CDR3 is TGTGCCAGCAGCCCCTCAGACTCGGTTGGGTCCTACGAGCAGTACTTC. This encodes CASSPSDSVGSYEQYF.

V gene TRBV2 combines with J gene TRBJ1-5; no reliable D call. This CDR3 comprises 15 residues. Trimming removed 1 base at V and 9 bases at J, with 16 bases between. Germline loops: CDR1 SNHLY, CDR2 FYNNEI. The CDR3 loop reads CASSEGSLVGRPQHF. The CDR3 DNA is TGTGCCAGCAGTGAAGGATCCCTGGTCGGGCGGCCCCAGCATTTT.

This sequence joins TRBV14 and TRBJ2-1; perhaps D is TRBD1 or TRBD2 (5 bases each). V was shortened by 5 bases and J by 9 bases, with 20 bases between the two germline ends. This CDR3 has 15 residues. Per germline, CDR1 SGHDN and CDR2 FVKESK. CDR3 residues: CASSKGESRRGEQFF. DNA for the CDR3: TGTGCCAGCAGCAAAGGGGAGTCCCGTCGGGGTGAGCAGTTCTTC.

The chain carries TRBV7-2 and TRBJ1-1; D is possibly TRBD1 (5 bases). The germline gives CDR1 SGHTA, CDR2 FQGNSA. The length of the CDR3 is 13 residues. V lost 6 bases and J lost 4, with 12 bases in between. The CDR3 is CASSTIGGTEAFF. The CDR3 DNA is TGTGCCAGCAGTACTATCGGGGGCACTGAAGCTTTCTTT.

The V gene is TRBV27, the J gene TRBJ2-3; possibly TRBD2 for D (6 bases). The V end lost 4 bases, the J end lost 4 bases, and 9 bases lay between the germline ends. This CDR3 spans 13 amino acids. The V gene's germline CDR1 is MNHEY and CDR2 SMNVEV (reference sequence). CDR3 protein: CASSSTSSDTQYF. The DNA for the CDR3 is TGTGCCAGCAGTTCTACTAGCTCAGATACGCAGTATTTT.

This clone was recorded once. The chain is built from TRBV28 and TRBJ1-2, with a weak D call TRBD1 (6 bases). With 6 bases removed from V and 3 bases from J, the gap between germline ends came to 11 bases. The CDR3 consists of 13 residues. Germline CDR1 and CDR2: MDHEN and SYDVKM. Written as DNA, the CDR3 is TGTGCCAGCAGCGGGGGGCCATACTATGGCTACACCTTC. This translates into CASSGGPYYGYTF.

The rearrangement links TRBV28 to TRBJ1-2; a possible D gene is TRBD1 (5 bases). Trimming stripped 6 bases from V and 3 bases from J, with 11 bases between. The germline V gene encodes CDR1 MDHEN and CDR2 SYDVKM. The CDR3 runs to 13 residues. This CDR3 reads CASSRDGDYGYTF. The CDR3 coding sequence is TGTGCCAGCAGCCGGGACGGTGACTATGGCTACACCTTC.

The chain links TRBV10-2 to TRBJ1-1, with TRBD1 identical over 8 bases. J was trimmed by 1 base and V by 7 bases; bases with no gene match: 8. Germline CDR1 and CDR2: WSHSY and SAAADI. CDR3 size: 15 residues. The CDR3 DNA is TGCGCCAGCACCCCCCAAGACAGGGGGAACACTGAAGCTTTCTTT. Translated: CASTPQDRGNTEAFF.

This chain uses TRBV7-8 with TRBJ2-1, with 13 positions matching TRBD2. CDR3 length: 16 residues. V shed 4 bases, J shed 8 bases, and the junction held 8 bases outside the gene matches. Germline CDR1 reads SGHVS; CDR2 reads FQNEAQ. CDR3 nucleotides: TGTGCCAGCAGCTCGCGGACTAGCGGGGGCTTGGATGAGCAGTTCTTC. Amino acids: CASSSRTSGGLDEQFF. Looking up the rest from reference TRBV7-8 and TRBJ2-1 gives the full variable domain: GAGVSQSPRYKVAKRGQDVALRCDPISGHVSLFWYQQALGQGPEFLTYFQNEAQLDKSGLPSDRFFAERPEGSVSTLKIQRTQQEDSAVYLCASSSRTSGGLDEQFFGPGTRLTVL.

The chain employs TRBV18 and TRBJ2-1, with D perhaps TRBD2 (6 bases). The CDR3 runs to 13 residues. The V and J ends lost 6 bases and 7 bases respectively, with 13 bases between them. CDR1 KGHSH and CDR2 LQKENI come from the germline V gene. CDR3 DNA sequence: TGTGCCAGCTCTGGGACTGGAGGGAATGAGCAGTTCTTC. It codes for CASSGTGGNEQFF.

V usage is TRBV5-5 and J usage is TRBJ2-4, with a possible D match to TRBD2 (5 bases). Germline values: CDR1 SGHKS, CDR2 YYEKEE (reference sequence). The V end lost 0 bases, the J end lost 15 bases, and 13 bases lay between the germline ends. CDR3 length: 12 residues. The CDR3 protein is CASSLVGEVGYF. CDR3 bases: TGTGCCAGCAGCTTGGTGGGAGAAGTTGGGTACTTC.

J is TRBJ2-2 and V is TRBV10-3; 11 nucleotides line up with TRBD2. The CDR3 totals 16 residues. The V gene's germline CDR1 is ENHRY and CDR2 SYGVKD. J lost 4 bases, V lost 11 bases, and 12 bases had no gene match. CDR3 sequence reads: CAARPDSGRATGELFF. In DNA, the CDR3 is TGTGCCGCCAGGCCTGATAGCGGGAGGGCCACCGGGGAGCTGTTTTTT.

The J gene is TRBJ2-3, the V gene TRBV11-2, with 13 bases lining up with TRBD2. Looked up from germline, CDR1 is SGHAT and CDR2 is FQNNGV. V shed 4 bases and J 1 base; nucleotides not matched to a gene: 2. CDR3 size: 16 residues. The CDR3 is CASSSGLAGRTDTQYF. The DNA of the CDR3 is TGTGCCAGCAGCTCGGGACTAGCGGGACGCACAGATACGCAGTATTTT.